A selection of T cell receptor beta chains follows, all from one sample in a study of blood T cell repertoires in COVID-19. Data came from immunoSEQ multiplex PCR; TCRdb stores just in-frame clones and leaves some out. Of around 140,000 clones detected, about 86% appear once; the ten largest clones hold 3.5% to 4.5%. Sequenced input: peripheral blood. The receptors originated from a woman in her sixties or seventies with acute or convalescent COVID-19. CDR3s include the opening cysteine and the closing phenylalanine or tryptophan. D genes are given only for firm matches. The size of a clone is reported for some rows only, either as once, few or many, or as a class for expanded clones.

abundance,j_gene,d_gene,v_gene,CDR3aa,CDR3nt
-,TRBJ2-6,-,TRBV4-1,CASSQDQYTGANVLTF,TGCGCCAGCAGCCAAGATCAGTATACTGGGGCCAACGTCCTGACTTTC
-,TRBJ1-6,-,TRBV11-1,CASSIQGFMAPLHF,TGTGCCAGCAGCATACAGGGCTTTATGGCACCCCTCCACTTT
-,TRBJ1-1,TRBD1,TRBV7-2,CASRRTGERTEAFF,TGTGCCAGCAGGCGTACAGGGGAGAGGACTGAAGCTTTCTTT
-,TRBJ2-1,TRBD2,TRBV7-8,CASSGNPRLGTSGRGVYNEQFF,TGTGCCAGCAGCGGAAATCCGAGACTAGGGACTAGCGGGAGGGGTGTCTACAATGAGCAGTTCTTC
-,TRBJ2-7,-,TRBV7-8,CASSFGRSTYEQYF,TGTGCCAGCAGCTTCGGCAGGTCCACGTACGAGCAGTACTTC
-,TRBJ2-1,-,TRBV27,CASSLADSYNEQFF,TGTGCCAGCAGTTTAGCGGACTCCTACAATGAGCAGTTCTTC
-,TRBJ2-5,-,TRBV28,CASSLGGLLIIETQYF,TGTGCCAGCAGTTTGGGCGGACTCCTCATAATAGAGACCCAGTACTTC
-,TRBJ2-2,TRBD2,TRBV6-5,CAARGGGAGAGELFF,TGTGCCGCCCGGGGGGGCGGGGCGGGGGCCGGGGAGCTGTTTTTT
-,TRBJ1-1,TRBD1,TRBV27,CASSLRDRATEAFF,TGTGCCAGCAGCCTACGGGACAGGGCCACTGAAGCTTTCTTT
-,TRBJ1-3,-,TRBV4-2,CASSPEGRTGNTIYF,TGTGCCAGCAGCCCCGAAGGGAGAACTGGAAACACCATATATTTT
-,TRBJ2-7,TRBD2,TRBV3-1/TRBV3-2,CASSQVDLAGRYEQYF,TGTGCCAGCAGCCAAGTGGATCTAGCGGGAAGGTACGAGCAGTACTTC
-,TRBJ2-7,-,TRBV14,CASRQPGDYEQYF,TGTGCCAGCAGACAACCAGGGGACTACGAGCAGTACTTC
-,TRBJ2-1,-,TRBV20-1,CSASFLAGSYNEQFF,TGCAGTGCTAGTTTCCTAGCCGGCTCCTACAATGAGCAGTTCTTC
-,TRBJ1-2,-,TRBV14,CASSRPGDYGYTF,TGTGCCAGCAGCCGCCCGGGTGACTATGGCTACACCTTC
-,TRBJ2-1,-,TRBV5-4,CASSGVGQNEQFF,TGTGCCAGCAGCGGTGTTGGCCAAAATGAGCAGTTCTTC
-,TRBJ1-4,TRBD1,TRBV11-2,CASSAPGQGDEKLFF,TGTGCCAGCAGCGCTCCGGGACAGGGGGATGAAAAACTGTTTTTT
-,TRBJ1-1,TRBD1,TRBV4-1,CASSQETGALNTEAFF,TGCGCCAGCAGCCAAGAGACAGGGGCCTTGAACACTGAAGCTTTCTTT
-,TRBJ1-1,TRBD1,TRBV30,CAWSVPRGQVNPEAFF,TGTGCCTGGAGTGTTCCGAGGGGGCAGGTAAACCCTGAAGCTTTCTTT
-,TRBJ2-5,-,TRBV27,CASSHLLGGFSQETQYF,TGTGCCAGCAGTCACTTGCTTGGCGGTTTCTCCCAAGAGACCCAGTACTTC
-,TRBJ2-7,-,TRBV28,CASSLQGTTYEQYF,TGTGCCAGCAGTTTGCAGGGAACCACCTACGAGCAGTACTTC
-,TRBJ1-2,-,TRBV6-1,CASSEAIGYGYTF,TGTGCCAGCAGTGAAGCAATCGGCTATGGCTACACCTTC
-,TRBJ2-5,-,TRBV2,CASSDWGLGETQYF,TGTGCCAGCAGTGATTGGGGGCTAGGGGAGACCCAGTACTTC
-,TRBJ2-1,TRBD2,TRBV9,CASSSTGTSGYNEQFF,TGTGCCAGCAGCTCTACTGGGACTAGCGGTTACAATGAGCAGTTCTTC
few,TRBJ1-2,TRBD1,TRBV5-1,CASSSEQGAGWNGYTF,TGCGCCAGCAGCTCGGAACAGGGGGCGGGATGGAATGGCTACACCTTC
-,TRBJ2-7,-,TRBV11-3,CASGPGRAPYEQYF,TGTGCCAGCGGGCCCGGGCGGGCCCCCTACGAGCAGTACTTC
-,TRBJ2-7,TRBD1,TRBV19,CASSIGDREYEQYF,TGTGCCAGTAGTATTGGGGACAGGGAGTACGAGCAGTACTTC
-,TRBJ1-3,-,TRBV18,CASSPRQLTTGNTIYF,TGTGCCAGCTCACCTAGACAGTTAACTACTGGAAACACCATATATTTT
-,TRBJ2-1,TRBD2,TRBV15,CATGRTRNEQFF,TGTGCCACCGGGAGGACTAGGAATGAGCAGTTCTTC
-,TRBJ1-6,TRBD1,TRBV7-9,CASSSGQGGSPLHF,TGTGCCAGCAGCTCGGGACAGGGAGGTTCACCCCTCCACTTT
-,TRBJ1-5,TRBD1,TRBV9,CASSVTGHGDQPQHF,TGTGCCAGCAGCGTGACAGGGCACGGGGATCAGCCCCAGCATTTT
-,TRBJ1-4,-,TRBV2,CASREAEKLFF,TGTGCCAGCAGAGAGGCAGAAAAACTGTTTTTT
-,TRBJ1-1,-,TRBV10-3,CAISGRGGETEAFF,TGTGCCATCAGTGGAAGGGGCGGGGAGACTGAAGCTTTCTTT
-,TRBJ2-1,-,TRBV3-1/TRBV3-2,CASSQDVGHNEQFF,TGTGCCAGCAGCCAAGATGTGGGCCACAATGAGCAGTTCTTC
-,TRBJ2-2,TRBD2,TRBV7-8,CASSITSGRALNTGELFF,TGTGCCAGCAGCATAACTAGCGGGAGGGCCCTGAACACCGGGGAGCTGTTTTTT
-,TRBJ1-2,-,TRBV12-3/TRBV12-4,CASSAGYGYTF,TGTGCCAGCAGTGCAGGGTATGGCTACACCTTC
-,TRBJ2-5,TRBD1,TRBV7-2,CASSLVWQGAGETQYF,TGTGCCAGCAGCTTAGTTTGGCAGGGGGCTGGAGAGACCCAGTACTTC
once,TRBJ2-1,-,TRBV2,CASRDTRKGLRVVNEQFF,TGTGCCAGCAGAGATACAAGGAAAGGCTTGAGGGTTGTGAATGAGCAGTTCTTC
-,TRBJ1-5,TRBD1,TRBV25-1,CASRETGRNQPQHF,TGTGCCAGCAGAGAGACAGGGCGCAATCAGCCCCAGCATTTT
-,TRBJ2-7,-,TRBV9,CASSVGPTTITYEQYF,TGTGCCAGCAGCGTAGGCCCGACTACTATCACCTACGAGCAGTACTTC
-,TRBJ2-6,-,TRBV6-4,CASTPPDPHQAGANVLTF,TGTGCCAGCACCCCACCAGACCCCCACCAGGCCGGGGCCAACGTCCTGACTTTC
-,TRBJ2-1,TRBD2,TRBV7-2,CASSSPSGRIGNEQFF,TGTGCCAGCAGCTCCCCGAGCGGGAGGATCGGGAATGAGCAGTTCTTC
-,TRBJ1-2,TRBD1,TRBV19,CASSHRPGRGDYGYTF,TGTGCCAGTAGTCACCGCCCCGGCAGGGGGGACTATGGCTACACCTTC
few,TRBJ1-2,-,TRBV3-1/TRBV3-2,CASSHRNYGYTF,TGTGCCAGCAGCCACAGGAACTATGGCTACACCTTC
few,TRBJ1-2,-,TRBV5-1,CASSFSNYYGYTF,TGCGCCAGCAGCTTCTCTAATTATTATGGCTACACCTTC
-,TRBJ1-4,-,TRBV12-3/TRBV12-4,CASSLALNEKLFF,TGTGCCAGCAGTTTAGCCCTTAATGAAAAACTGTTTTTT